Each of the 2 T cell receptor beta chains below was sequenced from the same sample in a study of early T cells in non-severe SARS-CoV-2 infection. TCRdb itself ran the 5' RACE reads through MiXCR, one entry per CDR3 protein. The data contain about 52,000 distinct CDR3 sequences, 7% to 9% of them singletons. The sample consisted of whole blood. These receptors came from an adult who was a healthcare worker with PCR-confirmed SARS-CoV-2 infection or an uninfected control (not recorded which).

This clonotype was picked up many times. This chain connects TRBV27 to TRBJ1-1, with 10 bases fitting TRBD1. Germline trimming cut 3 bases from V and 5 bases from J; bases unmatched to any gene: 9. Germline V gene lookup returns CDR1 MNHEY and CDR2 SMNVEV (reference sequence). The CDR3 is made up of 16 amino acids. This chain's CDR3 is CASSLLAGQGTTEAFF. The CDR3 region has the DNA TGTGCCAGCAGTTTGCTAGCGGGACAGGGGACGACTGAAGCTTTCTTT.

The chain joins TRBV29-1 to TRBJ2-2; D might be TRBD1 (6 bases). The CDR3 runs to 13 residues. Per the germline V gene, CDR1 is SQVTM and CDR2 is ANQGSEA. V was clipped by 6 bases and J by 4 bases, with 12 bases between them. CDR3 region: CSVPIQGTGELFF. As DNA, the CDR3 is TGCAGCGTCCCCATACAGGGCACCGGGGAGCTGTTTTTT.